The present T cell receptor beta chain was sequenced within a study of control samples from healthy donors and cancer patients (dated by TCRdb to the early 2020s). Comments on this clone: It has no known antigen specificity. No much larger clone is present one base from it, and per-base qualities are unavailable.

Preparation of the library involved the immunoSEQ multiplex PCR assay. Imported from immuneACCESS, the table was reduced by TCRdb to in-frame sequences with V and J called. These copies leave out some clones; in studies compared against another copy, an unresolved V gene accounts for under half, and the cause of the remainder is not known. This sample lists 120,000 or so clones; around 87% were detected once. The ten largest clones take up 2.9% of the sample. CDR1 PRHDT and CDR2 FYEKMQ were looked up in the germline V gene (reference sequence). V is shortened by 7 bases, J by 1 base, and the region joining them spans 16 bases. The CDR3 spans 15 residues, from the cysteine through the phenylalanine. The CDR3 DNA has 45 bases and is translated from base 1.

The specimen was blood. The TCR originated in a man in his fifties or sixties in good health. The V and J genes are TRBV13 and TRBJ1-1; no D segment can be confidently identified. The nucleotide sequence reads TGTGCCAGCACCCGGTCGGGGTCGGCGAACACTGAAGCTTTCTTT. This gives the protein CASTRSGSANTEAFF.